One T cell receptor (beta chain) is described in this entry. Germline values: CDR1 MRHNA, CDR2 SNTAGT. CDR3 length: 18 residues. V was clipped by 4 bases and J by 5 bases; unmatched bases: 15. This sample is part of a study of blood T cell repertoires in COVID-19. In the study overall: Samples taken during acute and convalescent COVID-19 were collected in the United States, Italy and Spain.

Clones were read by immunoSEQ multiplex PCR, and TCRdb kept only the in-frame ones, dropping some. The table has 100,000 to 140,000 clones, around 89% seen once. This chain joins TRBV6-4 and TRBJ2-1; the match to TRBD2 covers 9 bases. Sample: peripheral blood. This TCR came from a man aged 50-59 years with active or convalescent COVID-19. CDR3 DNA sequence: TGTGCCAGCAGTGCCCCCTACCTAGCGGGACTATTAGACAATGAGCAGTTCTTC. The encoded protein is CASSAPYLAGLLDNEQFF.